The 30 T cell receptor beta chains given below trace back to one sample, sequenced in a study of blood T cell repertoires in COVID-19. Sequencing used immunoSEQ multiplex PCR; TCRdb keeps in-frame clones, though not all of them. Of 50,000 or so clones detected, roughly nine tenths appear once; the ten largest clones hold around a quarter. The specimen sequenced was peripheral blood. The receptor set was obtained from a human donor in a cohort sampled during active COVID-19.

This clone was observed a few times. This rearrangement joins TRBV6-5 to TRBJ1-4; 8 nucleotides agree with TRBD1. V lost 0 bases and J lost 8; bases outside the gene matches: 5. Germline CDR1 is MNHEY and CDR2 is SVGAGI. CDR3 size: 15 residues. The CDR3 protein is CASSYSPRGHEKLFF. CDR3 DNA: TGTGCCAGCAGTTACTCCCCCAGGGGGCACGAAAAACTGTTTTTT.

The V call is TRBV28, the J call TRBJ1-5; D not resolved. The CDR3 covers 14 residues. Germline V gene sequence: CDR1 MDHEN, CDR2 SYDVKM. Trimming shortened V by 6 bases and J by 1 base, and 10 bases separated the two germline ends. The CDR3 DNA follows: TGTGCCAGCAGACTGACCGGGAGCAATCAGCCCCAGCATTTT. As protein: CASRLTGSNQPQHF.

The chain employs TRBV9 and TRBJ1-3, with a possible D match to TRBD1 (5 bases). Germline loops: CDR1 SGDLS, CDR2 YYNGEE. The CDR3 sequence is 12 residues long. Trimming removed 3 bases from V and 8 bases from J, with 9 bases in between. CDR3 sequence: CASSAQGDTIYF. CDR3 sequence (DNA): TGTGCCAGCAGCGCACAAGGGGACACCATATATTTT.

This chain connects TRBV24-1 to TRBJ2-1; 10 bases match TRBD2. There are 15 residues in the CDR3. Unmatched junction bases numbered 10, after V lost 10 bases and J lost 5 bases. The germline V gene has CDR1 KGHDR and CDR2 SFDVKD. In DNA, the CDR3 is TGTGCCACAAGAGATAGCGGGAGGCGCCACAATGAGCAGTTCTTC. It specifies CATRDSGRRHNEQFF.

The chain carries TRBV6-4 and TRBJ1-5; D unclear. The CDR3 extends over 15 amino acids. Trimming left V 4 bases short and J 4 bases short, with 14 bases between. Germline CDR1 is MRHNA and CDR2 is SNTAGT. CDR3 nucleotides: TGTGCCAGCAGTGCTTCCCCAGGTGTAAATCAGCCCCAGCATTTT. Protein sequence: CASSASPGVNQPQHF.

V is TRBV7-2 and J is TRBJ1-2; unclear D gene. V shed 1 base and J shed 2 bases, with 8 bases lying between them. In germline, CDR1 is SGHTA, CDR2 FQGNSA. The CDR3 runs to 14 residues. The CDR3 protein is CASSLGAVNYGYTF. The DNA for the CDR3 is TGTGCCAGCAGCTTAGGAGCCGTGAACTATGGCTACACCTTC. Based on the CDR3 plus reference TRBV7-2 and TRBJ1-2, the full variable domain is GAGVSQSPSNKVTEKGKDVELRCDPISGHTALYWYRQSLGQGLEFLIYFQGNSAPDKSGLPSDRFSAERTGGSVSTLTIQRTQQEDSAVYLCASSLGAVNYGYTFGSGTRLTVV.

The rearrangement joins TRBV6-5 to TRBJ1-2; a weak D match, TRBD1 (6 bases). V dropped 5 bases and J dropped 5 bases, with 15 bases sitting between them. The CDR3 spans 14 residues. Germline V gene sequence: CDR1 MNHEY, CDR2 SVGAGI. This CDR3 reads CASSPTGGTYGYTF. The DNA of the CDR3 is TGTGCCAGCAGTCCCACCGGGGGGACATATGGCTACACCTTC.

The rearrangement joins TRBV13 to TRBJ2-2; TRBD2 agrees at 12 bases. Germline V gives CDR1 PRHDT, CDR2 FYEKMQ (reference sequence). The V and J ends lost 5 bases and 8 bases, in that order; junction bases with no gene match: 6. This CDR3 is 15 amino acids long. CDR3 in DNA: TGTGCCAGCAGCCCTAGCGGGAGGGCTCCAGGGGAGCTGTTTTTT. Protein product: CASSPSGRAPGELFF. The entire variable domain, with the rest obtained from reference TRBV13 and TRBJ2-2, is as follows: AAGVIQSPRHLIKEKRETATLKCYPIPRHDTVYWYQQGPGQDPQFLISFYEKMQSDKGSIPDRFSAQQFSDYHSELNMSSLELGDSALYFCASSPSGRAPGELFFGEGSRLTVL.

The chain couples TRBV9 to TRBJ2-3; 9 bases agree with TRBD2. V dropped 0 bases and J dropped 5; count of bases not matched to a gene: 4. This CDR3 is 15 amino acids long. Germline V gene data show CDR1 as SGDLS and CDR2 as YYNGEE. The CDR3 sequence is CASSVVAGVGDTQYF. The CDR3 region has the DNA TGTGCCAGCAGCGTAGTAGCGGGAGTTGGAGATACGCAGTATTTT.

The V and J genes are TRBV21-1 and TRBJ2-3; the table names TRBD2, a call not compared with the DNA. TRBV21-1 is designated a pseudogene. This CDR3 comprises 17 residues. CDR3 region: CASTIPFSFTYTDTQYF. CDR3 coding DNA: TGTGCCAGCACTATCCCTTTTAGTTTTACCTACACAGATACGCAGTATTTT.

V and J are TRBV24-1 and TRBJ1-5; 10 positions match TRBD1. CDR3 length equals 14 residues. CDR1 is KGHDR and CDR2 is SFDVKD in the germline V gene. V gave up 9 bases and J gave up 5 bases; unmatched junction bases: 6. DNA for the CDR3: TGTGCCACCCGGCCCGGGACAGGGGATCAGCCCCAGCATTTT. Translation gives CATRPGTGDQPQHF.

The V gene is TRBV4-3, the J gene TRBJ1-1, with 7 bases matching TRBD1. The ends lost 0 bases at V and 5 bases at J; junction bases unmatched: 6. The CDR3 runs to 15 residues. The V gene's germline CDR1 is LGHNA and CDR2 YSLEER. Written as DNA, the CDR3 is TGCGCCAGCAGCCAAGAGTCGACAGGGAAAACTGAAGCTTTCTTT. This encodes CASSQESTGKTEAFF.

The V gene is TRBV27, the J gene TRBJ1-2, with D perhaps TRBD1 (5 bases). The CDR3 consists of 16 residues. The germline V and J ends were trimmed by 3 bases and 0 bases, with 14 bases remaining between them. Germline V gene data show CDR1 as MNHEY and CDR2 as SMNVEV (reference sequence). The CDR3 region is CASSFQKGSANYGYTF. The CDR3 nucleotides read TGTGCCAGCAGTTTTCAGAAGGGGTCCGCTAACTATGGCTACACCTTC.

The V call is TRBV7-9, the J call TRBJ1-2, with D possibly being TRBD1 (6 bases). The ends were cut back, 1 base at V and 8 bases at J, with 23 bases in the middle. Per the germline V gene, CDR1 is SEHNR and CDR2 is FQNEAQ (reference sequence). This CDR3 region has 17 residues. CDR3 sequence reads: CASSLGQGTTYGVGYTF. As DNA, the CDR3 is TGTGCCAGCAGCTTAGGGCAGGGGACAACCTATGGAGTGGGCTACACCTTC.

CDR3 coding DNA: TGCGCCAGCAGTGACGGGGCGGGAGGGGGCAATGAGCAGTTCTTC. Amino acid sequence: CASSDGAGGGNEQFF. The chain combines TRBV10-2 with TRBJ2-1; 9 bases line up with TRBD2. Germline CDR1 reads WSHSY; CDR2 reads SAAADI. Germline trimming cut 3 bases from V and 6 bases from J; bases unmatched to any gene: 6. The CDR3 is 15 residues long.

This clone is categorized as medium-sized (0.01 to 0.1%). CDR3 nucleotides: TGTGCCAGCAGTGAATATGACACCGGGGAGCTGTTTTTT. Amino acids: CASSEYDTGELFF. The V gene is TRBV6-1, the J gene TRBJ2-2, with D hard to call. The V end was cut by 2 bases, the J end by 3 bases, with 4 bases between. The CDR3 loop spans 13 amino acids. Per germline, CDR1 MNHNS and CDR2 SASEGT.

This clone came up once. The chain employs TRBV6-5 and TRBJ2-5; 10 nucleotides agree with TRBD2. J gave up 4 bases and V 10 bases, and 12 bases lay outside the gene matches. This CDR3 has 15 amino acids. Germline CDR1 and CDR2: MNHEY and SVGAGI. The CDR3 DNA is TGTGCCACCCATACTAGCGGGGATTCTGCAGAGACCCAGTACTTC. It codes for CATHTSGDSAETQYF.

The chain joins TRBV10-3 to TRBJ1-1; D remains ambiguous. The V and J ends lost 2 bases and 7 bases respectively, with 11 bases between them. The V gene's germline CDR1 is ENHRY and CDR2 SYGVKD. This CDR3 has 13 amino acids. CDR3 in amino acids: CAISEGDAGEAFF. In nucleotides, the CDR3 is TGTGCCATCAGTGAGGGGGATGCGGGTGAAGCTTTCTTT.

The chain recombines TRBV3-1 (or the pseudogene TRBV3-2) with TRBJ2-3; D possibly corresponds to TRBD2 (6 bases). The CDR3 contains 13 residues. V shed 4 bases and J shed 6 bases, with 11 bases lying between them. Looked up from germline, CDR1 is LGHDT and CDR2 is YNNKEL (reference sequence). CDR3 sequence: CASSRELADTQYF. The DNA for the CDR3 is TGTGCCAGCAGCCGCGAGCTAGCGGATACGCAGTATTTT.

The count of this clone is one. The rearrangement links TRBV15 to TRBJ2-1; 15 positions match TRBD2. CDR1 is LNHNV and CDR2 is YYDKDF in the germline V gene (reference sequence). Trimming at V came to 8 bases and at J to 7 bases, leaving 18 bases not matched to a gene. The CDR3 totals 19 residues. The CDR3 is CATSDSGLAGGPSRNEQFF. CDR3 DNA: TGTGCCACCTCAGACAGTGGACTAGCGGGAGGGCCCAGTAGGAATGAGCAGTTCTTC.

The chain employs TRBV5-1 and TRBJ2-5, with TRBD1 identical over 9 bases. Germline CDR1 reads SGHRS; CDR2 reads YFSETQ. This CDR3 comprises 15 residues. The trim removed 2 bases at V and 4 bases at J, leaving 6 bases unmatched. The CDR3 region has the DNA TGCGCCAGCAGCTTTTGGGACAGGGAAGGAGAGACCCAGTACTTC. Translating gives CASSFWDREGETQYF.

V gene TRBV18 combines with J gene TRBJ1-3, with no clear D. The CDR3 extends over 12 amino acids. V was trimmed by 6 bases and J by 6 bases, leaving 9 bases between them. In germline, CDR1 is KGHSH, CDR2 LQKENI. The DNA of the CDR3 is TGTGCCAGCTCGAGGGATTTAAACACCATATATTTT. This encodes CASSRDLNTIYF. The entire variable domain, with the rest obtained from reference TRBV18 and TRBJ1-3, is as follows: NAGVMQNPRHLVRRRGQEARLRCSPMKGHSHVYWYRQLPEEGLKFMVYLQKENIIDESGMPKERFSAEFPKEGPSILRIQQVVRGDSAAYFCASSRDLNTIYFGEGSWLTVV.

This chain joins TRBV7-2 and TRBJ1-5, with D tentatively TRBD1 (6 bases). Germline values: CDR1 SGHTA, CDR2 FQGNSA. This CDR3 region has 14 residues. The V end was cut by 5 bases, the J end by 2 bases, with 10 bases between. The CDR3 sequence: CASSLRQGNQPQHF. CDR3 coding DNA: TGTGCCAGCAGCCTTAGACAGGGCAATCAGCCCCAGCATTTT.

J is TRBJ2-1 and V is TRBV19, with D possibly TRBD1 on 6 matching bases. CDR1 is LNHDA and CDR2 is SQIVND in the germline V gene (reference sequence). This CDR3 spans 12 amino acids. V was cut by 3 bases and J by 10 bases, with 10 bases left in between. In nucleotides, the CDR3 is TGTGCCAGTAGTATGACCCAGGGGGAGCAGTTCTTC. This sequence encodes CASSMTQGEQFF.

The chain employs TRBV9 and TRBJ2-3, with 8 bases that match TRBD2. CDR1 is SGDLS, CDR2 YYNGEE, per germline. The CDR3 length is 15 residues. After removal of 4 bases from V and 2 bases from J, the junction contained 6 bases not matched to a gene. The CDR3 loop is CASSTSGRNTDTQYF. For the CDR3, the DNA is TGTGCCAGCAGCACAAGCGGGAGAAACACAGATACGCAGTATTTT.

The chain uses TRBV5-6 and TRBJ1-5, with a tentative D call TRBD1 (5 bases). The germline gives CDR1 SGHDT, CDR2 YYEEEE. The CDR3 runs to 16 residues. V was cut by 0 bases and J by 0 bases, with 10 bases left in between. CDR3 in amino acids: CASSLGGGDSNQPQHF. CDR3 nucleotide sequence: TGTGCCAGCAGCTTGGGGGGGGGTGATAGCAATCAGCCCCAGCATTTT.

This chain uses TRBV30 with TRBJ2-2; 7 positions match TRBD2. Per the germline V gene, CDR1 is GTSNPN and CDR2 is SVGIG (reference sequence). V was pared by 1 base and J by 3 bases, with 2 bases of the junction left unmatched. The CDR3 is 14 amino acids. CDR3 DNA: TGTGCCTGGAGTGCTAGCGGTTACACCGGGGAGCTGTTTTTT. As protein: CAWSASGYTGELFF.

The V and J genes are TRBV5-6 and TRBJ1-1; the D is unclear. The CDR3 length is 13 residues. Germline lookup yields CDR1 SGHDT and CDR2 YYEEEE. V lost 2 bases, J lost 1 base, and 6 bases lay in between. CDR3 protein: CASSFSQNTEAFF. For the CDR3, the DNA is TGTGCCAGCAGCTTTAGCCAGAACACTGAAGCTTTCTTT. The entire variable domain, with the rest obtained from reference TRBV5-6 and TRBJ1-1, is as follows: DAGVTQSPTHLIKTRGQQVTLRCSPKSGHDTVSWYQQALGQGPQFIFQYYEEEERQRGNFPDRFSGHQFPNYSSELNVNALLLGDSALYLCASSFSQNTEAFFGQGTRLTVV.

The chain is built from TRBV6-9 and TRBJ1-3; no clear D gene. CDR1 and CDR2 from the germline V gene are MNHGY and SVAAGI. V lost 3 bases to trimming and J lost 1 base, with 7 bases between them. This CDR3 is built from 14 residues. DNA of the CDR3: TGTGCCAGCAGTTACGGGAAGTCTGGAAACACCATATATTTT. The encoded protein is CASSYGKSGNTIYF.

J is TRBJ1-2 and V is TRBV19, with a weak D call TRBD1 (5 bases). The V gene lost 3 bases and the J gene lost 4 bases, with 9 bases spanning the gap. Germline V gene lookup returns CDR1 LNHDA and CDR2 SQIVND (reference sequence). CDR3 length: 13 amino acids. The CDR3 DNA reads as TGTGCCAGTAGTATCGGAGGGGTCTATGGCTACACCTTC. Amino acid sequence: CASSIGGVYGYTF.